These 17 T cell receptor beta chains came from one sample sequenced in a study of cytomegalovirus exposure and HLA in healthy donors. The PCR made use of 60 Vbeta and 13 Jbeta primers. This table comes from immunoSEQ multiplex PCR, and its TCRdb copy is limited to in-frame clones, with some not included. This sample has roughly 280,000 clones, with 72% found just once. Sequencing input: PBMCs. These TCRs come from a female donor in good health and CMV-seronegative.

This chain connects TRBV7-9 to TRBJ1-1, with D perhaps TRBD1 (6 bases). Trimming took 1 base from V and 5 from J, leaving 11 bases between them. The CDR3 contains 14 residues. CDR1 SEHNR and CDR2 FQNEAQ come from the germline V gene (reference sequence). The CDR3 region has the DNA TGTGCCAGCAGCTTAGTCAGGGGTAAGACTGAAGCTTTCTTT. Translated, it gives CASSLVRGKTEAFF.

The chain employs TRBV9 and TRBJ2-1, with 7 bases fitting TRBD2. The length of the CDR3 is 15 residues. Germline-derived CDR1 and CDR2 are SGDLS and YYNGEE. With V trimmed by 2 bases and J by 10 bases, 12 bases remained unmatched. This CDR3 reads CASSVLAAERGEQFF. The CDR3 DNA reads as TGTGCCAGCAGCGTTTTAGCGGCCGAGCGGGGAGAGCAGTTCTTC.

V usage is TRBV5-6 and J usage is TRBJ2-7; 8 bases agree with TRBD1. With V trimmed by 2 bases and J by 4 bases, 5 bases remained unmatched. The CDR3 contains 14 residues. Germline CDR1 is SGHDT and CDR2 is YYEEEE. For the CDR3, the DNA is TGTGCCAGCAGCTTCCGAGGACAGGGTTACGAGCAGTACTTC. Amino acid sequence: CASSFRGQGYEQYF.

This rearrangement joins TRBV7-3 to TRBJ2-3; D gene ambiguous. The V gene lost 5 bases and the J gene lost 1 base, with 10 bases spanning the gap. In germline, CDR1 is SGHTA, CDR2 FQGTGA. This CDR3 comprises 14 residues. CDR3 nucleotides: TGTGCCAGCAGCCCGACTGGTGGCACAGATACGCAGTATTTT. It specifies CASSPTGGTDTQYF.

The chain has TRBV5-4 and TRBJ2-2; 7 nucleotides agree with TRBD2. CDR3 length equals 18 residues. Germline V gene lookup returns CDR1 SGHNT and CDR2 YYREEE (reference sequence). V shed 3 bases and J 2 bases; nucleotides not matched to a gene: 13. CDR3 nucleotide sequence: TGTGCCAGCAGCTCGCCGGCCTCGGGGGGAGGTAACACCGGGGAGCTGTTTTTT. This encodes CASSSPASGGGNTGELFF.

The genes are TRBV11-2 and TRBJ2-3, with a weak D call TRBD2 (5 bases). Looked up from germline, CDR1 is SGHAT and CDR2 is FQNNGV. Trimming cost V 3 bases and J 10 bases, with 20 bases left between them. This CDR3 contains 15 residues. The CDR3 here is CASSLSGQRGNPQYF. The CDR3 DNA follows: TGTGCCAGCAGCTTGTCTGGCCAGCGAGGGAATCCGCAGTATTTT.

This chain links TRBV5-1 with TRBJ2-5; D call uncertain. This CDR3 spans 11 amino acids. Trimming took off 6 bases at V and 2 bases at J, with 5 bases between the two ends. In germline, CDR1 is SGHRS, CDR2 YFSETQ. The CDR3 coding sequence is TGCGCCAGCACCCAACAAGAGACCCAGTACTTC. Amino acids: CASTQQETQYF.

The chain combines TRBV29-1 with TRBJ2-2; D call uncertain. The ends were cut back, 1 base at V and 1 base at J, with 7 bases in the middle. Per germline, CDR1 SQVTM and CDR2 ANQGSEA. CDR3 size: 14 residues. CDR3 DNA sequence: TGCAGCGTTGAAGGTGGCAGGAACACCGGGGAGCTGTTTTTT. It encodes CSVEGGRNTGELFF.

The gene calls are TRBV5-6 and TRBJ2-3; D gene uncertain. There are 13 residues in the CDR3. Trimming took 2 bases from V and 0 from J, leaving 4 bases between them. From germline, CDR1 is SGHDT and CDR2 YYEEEE. The CDR3 loop reads CASSLTSTDTQYF. In nucleotides, the CDR3 is TGTGCCAGCAGCTTAACTAGCACAGATACGCAGTATTTT.

The chain has TRBV5-1 and TRBJ1-5; tentative D call: TRBD1 (6 bases). Germline CDR1 and CDR2: SGHRS and YFSETQ. This CDR3 has 15 amino acids. Trimming pared 2 bases from V and 4 bases from J, leaving 13 bases between. The CDR3 reads CASSLSPGENQPQHF. As DNA, the CDR3 is TGCGCCAGCAGCTTATCCCCAGGGGAGAATCAGCCCCAGCATTTT.

The V call is TRBV7-6, the J call TRBJ2-7, with TRBD1 matching over 7 bases. CDR1 and CDR2 from the germline V gene are SGHVS and FNYEAQ. V lost 4 bases to trimming and J lost 0 bases; unmatched junction nucleotides: 15. The CDR3 has 18 amino acids. CDR3 nucleotide sequence: TGTGCCAGCAGCTCAGGACAGGACCCAAGACTTGACTCCTACGAGCAGTACTTC. It translates to CASSSGQDPRLDSYEQYF.

The sample holds a few counts of this clone. This chain links TRBV29-1 with TRBJ2-5; 7 nucleotides agree with TRBD1. V was clipped by 5 bases and J by 5 bases; unmatched bases: 5. This CDR3 is built from 12 residues. Germline-derived CDR1 and CDR2 are SQVTM and ANQGSEA. The CDR3 loop reads CSVRQGVETQYF. The CDR3 nucleotides read TGCAGCGTTCGTCAGGGGGTGGAGACCCAGTACTTC. Variable domain in full (rest from reference TRBV29-1 and TRBJ2-5): SAVISQKPSRDICQRGTSLTIQCQVDSQVTMMFWYRQQPGQSLTLIATANQGSEATYESGFVIDKFPISRPNLTFSTLTVSNMSPEDSSIYLCSVRQGVETQYFGPGTRLLVL.

This clone was detected only a few times. The chain joins TRBV9 to TRBJ2-3; 11 bases are a match to TRBD2. The CDR3 consists of 16 residues. In germline, CDR1 is SGDLS, CDR2 YYNGEE. Trimming cost V 0 bases and J 2 bases; bases outside gene matches: 2. CDR3 sequence (DNA): TGTGCCAGCAGCGTAGGACTAGCGGGATACACAGATACGCAGTATTTT. Its translation is CASSVGLAGYTDTQYF.

The J gene is TRBJ2-2, the V gene TRBV10-1, with 8 bases identical to TRBD1. The length of the CDR3 is 15 residues. Germline V gene data show CDR1 as WNHNN and CDR2 as SYGVQD (reference sequence). The J segment lost 1 base and the V segment lost 6 bases, leaving 4 bases of the junction unmatched. The CDR3 spells CASSRGQENTGELFF. DNA of the CDR3: TGCGCCAGCAGCCGGGGACAGGAGAACACCGGGGAGCTGTTTTTT.

This sequence joins TRBV5-1 and TRBJ2-1, with 11 bases that match TRBD2. Per germline, CDR1 SGHRS and CDR2 YFSETQ. The junction had 5 bases not matched to a gene; V was cut back by 4 bases and J by 5 bases. The CDR3 covers 15 residues. The CDR3 nucleotides read TGCGCCAGCAGCGATGGGACTAGCGGACACAATGAGCAGTTCTTC. It specifies CASSDGTSGHNEQFF.

V and J are TRBV7-9 and TRBJ2-7; D ambiguous. The V gene lost 5 bases and the J gene lost 5 bases, with 22 bases spanning the gap. The CDR3 is 16 amino acids. Germline V CDR1 and CDR2: SEHNR, FQNEAQ (reference sequence). The CDR3 DNA reads as TGTGCCAGCAGCCTCCGAGGTGAAGCCATCAACCACGAGCAGTACTTC. Its translation: CASSLRGEAINHEQYF.

The chain carries TRBV7-6 and TRBJ1-4; D is possibly TRBD1 (6 bases). The CDR3 covers 15 residues. The germline V and J ends were trimmed by 4 bases and 8 bases, with 17 bases remaining between them. The V gene's germline CDR1 is SGHVS and CDR2 FNYEAQ. The CDR3 DNA is TGTGCCAGCAGCTCCGAGTCGGGGGGCAAGGAAAAACTGTTTTTT. Translation gives CASSSESGGKEKLFF.